These 8 T cell receptor beta chains were sequenced from one sample in a study of CD8 T cells in Susac syndrome. The authors reverse transcribed roughly 0.5 to 1 ug RNA with random hexamers. MiXCR was run by TCRdb on the immunoSEQ multiplex PCR reads, yielding one entry per CDR3 protein. The table shows roughly 400,000 distinct CDR3 sequences, with 85% occurring only once. Sequenced material: CD8+ T cells from PBMCs. The receptors come from a human donor with multiple sclerosis.

The chain carries TRBV25-1 and TRBJ2-6; the D gene is possibly TRBD2 (6 bases). Per germline, CDR1 MGHDK and CDR2 SYGVNS. V lost 2 bases to trimming and J lost 2 bases, with 16 bases between them. The CDR3 has 18 residues. The CDR3 DNA sequence: TGTGCCAGCAGTGAAGGTAGGGAGGTCTTGGCTGGGGCCAACGTCCTGACTTTC. It is translated as CASSEGREVLAGANVLTF.

CDR3 sequence reads: CASSAIGGAVVEQYF. DNA for the CDR3: TGTGCCAGCAGCGCCATAGGGGGCGCAGTCGTCGAGCAGTACTTC. This chain connects TRBV2 to TRBJ2-7; 7 bases are a match to TRBD1. The germline gives CDR1 SNHLY, CDR2 FYNNEI. The CDR3 covers 15 residues. Trimming cost V 6 bases and J 6 bases; bases outside gene matches: 14.

The gene calls are TRBV29-1 and TRBJ2-3; 11 bases match TRBD2. J lost 7 bases, V lost 5 bases, and 5 bases had no gene match. The CDR3 extends over 13 amino acids. The germline CDR1 and CDR2 sequences are SQVTM and ANQGSEA. In DNA, the CDR3 is TGCAGCGTTCTAGCGGGAGGAGGAAATACGCAGTATTTT. Protein sequence: CSVLAGGGNTQYF.

This clonotype was observed once. The chain has TRBV20-1 and TRBJ2-1; D not resolved. Trimming shortened V by 1 base and J by 3 bases, and 16 bases separated the two germline ends. CDR1 is DFQATT, CDR2 SNEGSKA, per germline (reference sequence). The CDR3 is made up of 16 amino acids. CDR3: CSARAKMRVRYNEQFF. CDR3 bases: TGCAGTGCTAGAGCCAAGATGAGAGTTCGCTACAATGAGCAGTTCTTC.

The chain recombines TRBV27 with TRBJ1-4; D is possibly TRBD1 (5 bases). V was cut by 7 bases and J by 5 bases, with 11 bases left in between. The CDR3 is made up of 13 amino acids. Germline V gene lookup returns CDR1 MNHEY and CDR2 SMNVEV (reference sequence). CDR3 coding DNA: TGTGCCAGCAAAGGGGCGGAGAATGAAAAACTGTTTTTT. Translation: CASKGAENEKLFF.

The rearrangement uses TRBV6-5 and TRBJ1-2; no clear D gene. Trimming took off 4 bases at V and 14 bases at J, with 17 bases between the two ends. CDR1 is MNHEY and CDR2 is SVGAGI in the germline V gene. The CDR3 length is 12 residues. CDR3 sequence reads: CASSSETDVWTF. In nucleotides, the CDR3 is TGTGCCAGCAGTTCCGAAACGGACGTCTGGACCTTC.

The rearrangement joins TRBV24-1 to TRBJ2-1, with unresolved D. Germline CDR1 reads KGHDR; CDR2 reads SFDVKD. This CDR3 contains 13 residues. Trimming shortened V by 2 bases and J by 2 bases, and 3 bases separated the two germline ends. In DNA form, the CDR3 reads TGTGCCACCAGTGATTCGGCCTACAATGAGCAGTTCTTC. Translating it yields CATSDSAYNEQFF.

The J gene is TRBJ2-7, the V gene TRBV27, with TRBD2 identical over 7 bases. CDR3 length: 14 residues. Germline loops: CDR1 MNHEY, CDR2 SMNVEV (reference sequence). The V segment lost 5 bases and the J segment 2 bases; nucleotides outside the gene matches: 6. The CDR3 sequence is CASSPLGGAYEQYF. The CDR3 coding sequence is TGTGCCAGCAGTCCCCTGGGGGGGGCCTACGAGCAGTACTTC.